This TCR beta chain was captured in a study of blood T cell repertoires in COVID-19. TCRdb's table, derived via immunoSEQ multiplex PCR, lists solely in-frame clones and lacks some. The sample has about 120,000 clones; under 85% are singletons. This CDR3 has 14 amino acids. The germline V gene encodes CDR1 SGDLS and CDR2 YYNGEE. Trimming stripped 4 bases from V and 4 bases from J, with 14 bases between. The TCR was taken from a man aged 60 to 75 with acute or convalescent COVID-19. The chain has TRBV9 and TRBJ1-2; D remains ambiguous. The sample was peripheral blood. The chain's CDR3 is CASSSPAAAYGYTF. The CDR3 DNA sequence: TGTGCCAGCAGCTCCCCGGCGGCCGCCTATGGCTACACCTTC.